The 7 T cell receptor beta chains listed next were all sequenced from one sample in a study of blood T cell repertoires in COVID-19. The assay was immunoSEQ multiplex PCR, and TCRdb's table has in-frame clones only and misses some. The data hold more than 55,000 clones, with more than 60% observed a single time. What was sequenced was peripheral blood. These receptors came from a woman in her sixties or seventies with acute or convalescent COVID-19.

The CDR3 sequence is CASSWEAGTGTEAFF. CDR3 sequence (DNA): TGTGCCAGCAGCTGGGAGGCCGGGACAGGTACTGAAGCTTTCTTT. V gene TRBV5-6 combines with J gene TRBJ1-1; 8 bases agree with TRBD1. CDR3 length equals 15 residues. From germline, CDR1 is SGHDT and CDR2 YYEEEE. V trimming: 3 bases; J trimming: 5 bases; junction bases outside the gene matches: 9.

This clone turned up a few times. V is TRBV13 and J is TRBJ1-1, with 8 bases lining up with TRBD1. This CDR3 is 17 amino acids long. The V gene's germline CDR1 is PRHDT and CDR2 FYEKMQ (reference sequence). V lost 0 bases, J lost 5 bases, and 11 bases stayed unmatched. CDR3 sequence: CASSLGISRQGRTEAFF. CDR3 nucleotide sequence: TGTGCCAGCAGCTTAGGGATATCGCGACAGGGGAGGACTGAAGCTTTCTTT.

The V and J genes are TRBV18 and TRBJ1-6; D ambiguous. CDR1 is KGHSH, CDR2 LQKENI, per germline. Trimming removed 0 bases from V and 10 bases from J, with 10 bases in between. The CDR3 sequence is 14 residues long. The CDR3 coding sequence is TGTGCCAGCTCACCACCTATTACACCCTCACCCCTCCACTTT. It yields the protein CASSPPITPSPLHF.

The chain is built from TRBV3-1 (or the pseudogene TRBV3-2) and TRBJ1-2; 8 nucleotides match TRBD1. Trimming removed 1 base from V and 1 base from J; junction bases left unmatched: 5. The CDR3 contains 16 residues. CDR1 is LGHDT, CDR2 YNNKEL, per germline (reference sequence). Here the CDR3 DNA reads TGTGCCAGCAGCCAAGGTTGGGACAGGCTTAACTATGGCTACACCTTC. Its protein product is CASSQGWDRLNYGYTF.

This chain links TRBV2 with TRBJ2-5; D not certain. The CDR3 length is 14 residues. CDR1 is SNHLY and CDR2 is FYNNEI in the germline V gene. The V gene lost 5 bases and the J gene lost 1 base, with 11 bases spanning the gap. CDR3 DNA sequence: TGTGCCAGCAGTTTCCAACAGACCCAAGAGACCCAGTACTTC. Encoded protein: CASSFQQTQETQYF. Filled out from reference TRBV2 and TRBJ2-5, the complete variable domain reads EPEVTQTPSHQVTQMGQEVILRCVPISNHLYFYWYRQILGQKVEFLVSFYNNEISEKSEIFDDQFSVERPDGSNFTLKIRSTKLEDSAMYFCASSFQQTQETQYFGPGTRLLVL.

The chain has TRBV2 and TRBJ2-1; 7 bases are a match to TRBD1. CDR1 is SNHLY and CDR2 is FYNNEI in the germline V gene. The V and J ends lost 3 bases and 9 bases, in that order; junction bases with no gene match: 11. The CDR3 extends over 15 amino acids. The CDR3 sequence is CASSEEDRARSEQFF. CDR3 nucleotides: TGTGCCAGCAGTGAGGAAGACAGGGCTCGTAGTGAGCAGTTCTTC.

V usage is TRBV29-1 and J usage is TRBJ2-2; 7 positions agree with TRBD1. J lost 6 bases, V lost 4 bases, and 11 bases had no gene match. The germline V gene encodes CDR1 SQVTM and CDR2 ANQGSEA. The length of the CDR3 is 15 residues. The CDR3 bases are TGCAGCGTTGTATTTCTAGGGGGCGCGGCCGGGGAGCTGTTTTTT. Encoded protein: CSVVFLGGAAGELFF.